This T cell receptor beta chain appears in the sequencing data of a study of T cell repertoires in cytomegalovirus infection. Study-level results: Within the response measured ex vivo, HLA-C-restricted CMV-specific TCR beta clonotypes were dominant.

TCRdb re-analysed the reads in MiXCR, keeping a single row per CDR3 protein. The sample contains approximately 600,000 distinct CDR3 sequences, around two fifths of which appear only once. Regarding this clonotype: The antigen is not known. The CDR3 ends on some other residue instead of the conserved phenylalanine or tryptophan, so this is likely a read error.

The receptor was derived from a human donor in good health (CMV status not recorded). Some clones in this sample may be carry-over from other donors' samples. Sequencing was performed on cultured PBMCs, taken from culture after CMV antigen stimulation.

CDR3 in DNA: TGTGCCAGCGATGGAGGGCGGGAGGCGGGGGATGAGCAGTTCTCC. This translates into CASDGGREAGDEQFS. The chain carries TRBV7-9 and TRBJ2-1; TRBD2 aligns across 8 bases. Germline CDR1 and CDR2: SEHNR and FQNEAQ (reference sequence). The CDR3 runs 15 residues. After removal of 8 bases from V and 8 bases from J, the junction contained 14 bases not matched to a gene.